The present T cell receptor (beta chain) was sequenced within a study of blood T cells in healthy people across ages. Study outcomes and limitations: Possibly, changes in expanded clonotypes were confounded because donor CMV status was unknown. One million T cells yielded diversity estimates that were considered underestimates.

CDR3 size: 15 residues. Trimming cost V 3 bases and J 0 bases, with 9 bases left between them. Germline loops: CDR1 DFQATT, CDR2 SNEGSKA (reference sequence). This clonotype was seen a handful of times. Antigen: not known. It was with a sample-barcoded 5' primer and a J-beta primer mix that a second PCR of roughly 7 to 12 cycles was run. A template-switch adaptor with 12 random nucleotides tagged each cDNA molecule. Sequencing yielded, for each sample, at least 3 million paired-end reads carrying CDR3. TCRdb processed the 5' RACE reads anew with MiXCR; each CDR3 protein has one entry. This sample has about 900,000 distinct CDR3 sequences, with roughly 50% found just once.

Sequencing used blood. The chain uses TRBV20-1 and TRBJ1-6; no reliable D call. The source of this sequence is a man aged 30-40 years in good health. For the CDR3, the DNA is TGCAGTGCTAGCGGGTCCAGCTCCTATAATTCACCCCTCCACTTT. Its translation: CSASGSSSYNSPLHF.